These 32 T cell receptor beta chains were sequenced from one sample in a study of CD8+CD57+ T cells in acquired aplastic anemia. Genomic DNA acted as the template from which TCR beta VDJ combination and CDR3 sequence profiling were carried out. Each CDR3 protein is one row after TCRdb ran MiXCR on the reads. Counted here are 260,000 or so distinct CDR3 sequences, 40% to 50% occurring once; the ten biggest clones make up over 7.5%. All sequencing subjects had displayed CD8+CD57+ cell expansion on flow cytometry. Sequencing was performed on sorted CD4+, CD8+, or CD8+CD57+ T cells (not recorded which) from PBMCs. Receptors were obtained from a human donor with aplastic anemia.

This clonotype was detected ten times or more. V gene TRBV10-1 combines with J gene TRBJ2-1, with D possibly matching TRBD1 (6 bases). This CDR3 is 12 amino acids long. Germline CDR1 is WNHNN and CDR2 is SYGVQD (reference sequence). Trimming cost V 7 bases and J 5 bases, with 9 bases left between them. The CDR3 here is CASTAGDNEQFF. The CDR3 nucleotides read TGCGCCAGCACAGCAGGGGACAATGAGCAGTTCTTC.

By sample share, this clonotype is medium-sized. The chain links TRBV7-9 to TRBJ1-5; a weak D match, TRBD1 (5 bases). This CDR3 region has 14 residues. Germline lookup yields CDR1 SEHNR and CDR2 FQNEAQ (reference sequence). Trimming cost V 5 bases and J 7 bases, with 15 bases left between them. CDR3 in amino acids: CASSLSGQPQPQHF. Written as DNA, the CDR3 is TGTGCCAGCAGCCTATCAGGACAACCACAGCCCCAGCATTTT.

Many counts were recorded for this clonotype. The V call is TRBV3-1, the J call TRBJ1-6; D is possibly TRBD1 (6 bases). V lost 0 bases, J lost 10 bases, and 16 bases lay in between. The CDR3 extends over 16 amino acids. Germline CDR1 reads LGHDT; CDR2 reads YNNKEL (reference sequence). The DNA of the CDR3 is TGTGCCAGCAGCCAAGAGATGATGGCAGGGGACTCACCCCTCCACTTT. Its protein is CASSQEMMAGDSPLHF.

Concerning this clonotype: The germline gene is not matched at one end of the junction; a read error may be the cause. This chain connects TRBV10-3 to TRBJ2-2, with D perhaps matching TRBD1 or TRBD2 (5 bases each). There are 11 residues in the CDR3. Germline V lookup: CDR1 ENHRY, CDR2 SYGVKD. This CDR3 reads CAIREIGALFF. The CDR3 nucleotides are TGTGCCATCAGGGAAATCGGGGCGCTGTTTTTC.

This clonotype was seen many times. The V and J genes are TRBV19 and TRBJ1-2; possible D gene TRBD1, 6 bases. The V gene's germline CDR1 is LNHDA and CDR2 SQIVND (reference sequence). The ends were cut back, 0 bases at V and 4 bases at J, with 12 bases in the middle. The CDR3 is 15 residues long. The CDR3 region is CASSIDSRGTYGYTF. CDR3 coding DNA: TGTGCCAGTAGTATAGACTCCAGGGGAACCTATGGCTACACCTTC.

With regard to this clonotype: Without the conserved terminal phenylalanine or tryptophan, this CDR3 likely stems from a read error. Because the CDR3's place on the DNA is in doubt, the DNA is left out and the CDR3 is given as listed by TCRdb. The genes are TRBV12-3 or TRBV12-4 and TRBJ2-3. The CDR3 is 12 residues long, counting both termini. This chain's CDR3 is CASRKRHRYAVV.

This clonotype showed up many times. The chain employs TRBV24-1 and TRBJ2-2; tentatively, D is TRBD1 (6 bases). CDR1 KGHDR and CDR2 SFDVKD come from the germline V gene. The germline V and J ends were trimmed by 4 bases and 6 bases, with 20 bases remaining between them. CDR3 length equals 17 residues. The CDR3 DNA follows: TGTGCCACCAGTGAATCCGGGACAAAGGGTCTCGCCGGGGAGCTGTTTTTT. Amino acids: CATSESGTKGLAGELFF.

This clonotype turned up a few times. A much larger clone is a single base away; this may be a read error. This CDR3 is missing its conserved last phenylalanine or tryptophan, likely due to a read error. The chain has TRBV9 and TRBJ2-1; either TRBD1 or TRBD2 may fit D (5 bases each). In germline, CDR1 is SGDLS, CDR2 YYNGEE. V gave up 4 bases and J gave up 8 bases, with 19 bases separating them. The CDR3 is 15 residues long. CDR3 residues: CASSPGDRTNDEQFL. In nucleotides, the CDR3 is TGTGCCAGCAGCCCCGGGGACCGTACGAACGATGAGCAGTTCCTC.

The chain recombines TRBV11-1 with TRBJ2-7, with D possibly matching TRBD1 (6 bases). Between the trimmed V and J ends, which lost 5 bases and 4 bases, there was a span of 15 bases. CDR1 is SGHAT, CDR2 FQDESV, per germline (reference sequence). This CDR3 has 14 amino acids. The CDR3 DNA follows: TGTGCCAGCAGCCCCCGGGACAAACCTTACGAGCAGTACTTC. Its protein product is CASSPRDKPYEQYF.

The genes are TRBV7-9 and TRBJ2-7; D unclear. The CDR3 is 15 amino acids. V shed 1 base and J shed 4 bases, with 14 bases lying between them. Germline V gene data show CDR1 as SEHNR and CDR2 as FQNEAQ (reference sequence). The CDR3: CASSLGRAGLYEQYF. The CDR3 bases are TGTGCCAGCAGCTTAGGTCGGGCAGGTCTATACGAGCAGTACTTC.

V is TRBV20-1 and J is TRBJ1-2; TRBD1 agrees at 10 bases. The germline V gene encodes CDR1 DFQATT and CDR2 SNEGSKA (reference sequence). The V and J ends lost 5 bases and 11 bases, in that order; junction bases with no gene match: 11. The CDR3 spans 13 residues. CDR3 in DNA: TGCAGTGCTCATTCAGGGGGGGGACAGGGGTACACCTTC. Translation gives CSAHSGGGQGYTF.

At least ten counts were recorded for this clonotype. The V call is TRBV2, the J call TRBJ2-2; 7 bases fit TRBD1. Germline V gene lookup returns CDR1 SNHLY and CDR2 FYNNEI. V shed 5 bases and J 2 bases; nucleotides not matched to a gene: 5. CDR3 size: 15 residues. The CDR3 spells CASSSGQINTGELFF. The CDR3 coding sequence is TGTGCCAGCAGTTCGGGACAGATCAACACCGGGGAGCTGTTTTTT.

The chain employs TRBV9 and TRBJ2-7; 7 bases align to TRBD2. Germline V CDR1 and CDR2: SGDLS, YYNGEE. Trimming removed 4 bases from V and 0 bases from J; junction bases left unmatched: 7. The CDR3 runs 15 residues. The CDR3 bases are TGTGCCAGCAGCCAAGGCGGGAGCGGCTCCTACGAGCAGTACTTC. It codes for CASSQGGSGSYEQYF.

In its sample, this clonotype was seen many times. V is TRBV15 and J is TRBJ2-7, with D tentatively TRBD1 (6 bases). From germline, CDR1 is LNHNV and CDR2 YYDKDF (reference sequence). The V gene lost 11 bases and the J gene lost 0 bases, with 17 bases spanning the gap. The CDR3 is 14 residues long. The CDR3 sequence is CAPRPRTDSYEQYF. CDR3 in DNA: TGTGCCCCTAGACCGAGGACAGACTCCTACGAGCAGTACTTC.

This chain connects TRBV20-1 to TRBJ2-4; D might be TRBD2 (7 bases). The ends were cut back, 7 bases at V and 5 bases at J, with 18 bases in the middle. This CDR3 comprises 14 residues. Germline CDR1 DFQATT, CDR2 SNEGSKA (reference sequence). CDR3 sequence reads: CSVTKGGAENIQYF. In DNA, the CDR3 is TGCAGTGTCACAAAAGGGGGGGCAGAAAACATTCAGTACTTC.

This clonotype was counted only a few times. V usage is TRBV24-1 and J usage is TRBJ2-1; no clear D. V lost 0 bases, J lost 3 bases, and 2 bases lay in between. The CDR3 is 13 residues long. Per germline, CDR1 KGHDR and CDR2 SFDVKD. The CDR3 reads CATSDLNYNEQFF. In DNA form, the CDR3 reads TGTGCCACCAGTGATTTGAACTACAATGAGCAGTTCTTC.

Turning to this clonotype: Given a much more abundant clone one base away, this may be a read error. The chain links TRBV11-2 to TRBJ1-2; D is ambiguous. Germline V gives CDR1 SGHAT, CDR2 FQNNGV. V lost 8 bases, J lost 6 bases, and 19 bases lay in between. This CDR3 has 14 residues. The CDR3 loop reads CASGDLMTDDGYTF. The CDR3 DNA reads as TGTGCCAGCGGCGATCTTATGACGGATGATGGCTACACCTTC. Together with reference TRBV11-2 and TRBJ1-2, the CDR3 gives the full variable domain: EAGVAQSPRYKIIEKRQSVAFWCNPISGHATLYWYQQILGQGPKLLIQFQNNGVVDDSQLPKDRFSAERLKGVDSTLKIQPAKLEDSAVYLCASGDLMTDDGYTFGSGTRLTVV.

This clonotype was counted many times. The V gene is TRBV2, the J gene TRBJ1-3; D unclear. The CDR3 runs to 15 residues. Between the trimmed V and J ends, which lost 0 bases and 0 bases, there was a span of 6 bases. Germline assignment: CDR1 SNHLY and CDR2 FYNNEI. DNA for the CDR3: TGTGCCAGCAGTGAAGCGCTGGCCTCTGGAAACACCATATATTTT. Protein: CASSEALASGNTIYF. Complete variable domain (other parts from reference TRBV2 and TRBJ1-3): EPEVTQTPSHQVTQMGQEVILRCVPISNHLYFYWYRQILGQKVEFLVSFYNNEISEKSEIFDDQFSVERPDGSNFTLKIRSTKLEDSAMYFCASSEALASGNTIYFGEGSWLTVV.

Only a few counts were recorded for this clonotype. The CDR3 region has the DNA TGTGCCAGCAGCTTAAGTGTGGGGGTTCTTGTTTTCTTT. It codes for CASSLSVGVLVFF. The chain is built from TRBV7-9 and TRBJ1-1, with D possibly TRBD1 on 5 matching bases. Germline CDR1 reads SEHNR; CDR2 reads FQNEAQ (reference sequence). V was trimmed by 2 bases and J by 13 bases, leaving 17 bases between them. The CDR3 has 13 amino acids.

The chain has TRBV7-3 and TRBJ2-5, with TRBD2 identical over 7 bases. The CDR3 sequence is 13 residues long. Germline CDR1 SGHTA, CDR2 FQGTGA. Trimming cost V 5 bases and J 5 bases; bases outside gene matches: 5. CDR3: CASSPSGGETQYF. The CDR3 nucleotides read TGTGCCAGCAGCCCATCCGGGGGGGAGACCCAGTACTTC.

CDR3 in amino acids: CASSAIQGLYGYTF. CDR3 coding DNA: TGTGCCAGCAGTGCTATACAGGGACTCTATGGCTACACCTTC. This sequence joins TRBV25-1 and TRBJ1-2, with D possibly being TRBD1 (6 bases). The CDR3 loop spans 14 amino acids. Between the trimmed V and J ends, which lost 4 bases and 4 bases, there was a span of 13 bases. CDR1 is MGHDK, CDR2 SYGVNS, per germline.

This clonotype was recorded many times. The genes are TRBV20-1 and TRBJ1-5; D ambiguous. This CDR3 region has 16 residues. Germline V gene data show CDR1 as DFQATT and CDR2 as SNEGSKA (reference sequence). Trimming took off 1 base at V and 4 bases at J, with 17 bases between the two ends. CDR3 region: CSARGLIGSRNQPQHF. The CDR3 nucleotides are TGCAGTGCTAGAGGCCTCATTGGGTCTAGGAATCAGCCCCAGCATTTT.

This clonotype was recorded many times. The CDR3 region is CATSDPELPEDTQYF. In DNA, the CDR3 is TGTGCCACCAGTGATCCAGAACTCCCAGAAGATACGCAGTATTTT. This chain uses TRBV24-1 with TRBJ2-3; no definite D call. The V and J ends lost 3 bases and 5 bases respectively, with 14 bases between them. This CDR3 has 15 amino acids. CDR1 is KGHDR, CDR2 SFDVKD, per germline.

This chain links TRBV25-1 with TRBJ1-1, with D maybe TRBD1 (5 bases). Between the trimmed V and J ends, which lost 4 bases and 0 bases, there was a span of 9 bases. The CDR3 extends over 14 amino acids. Per the germline V gene, CDR1 is MGHDK and CDR2 is SYGVNS. The CDR3 region is CASSGPGMNTEAFF. CDR3 coding DNA: TGTGCCAGCAGTGGCCCAGGGATGAACACTGAAGCTTTCTTT.

Concerning this clonotype: A much larger clone lies one base from this, so it may be a read error. The chain joins TRBV10-3 to TRBJ1-6; a weak D match, TRBD1 (5 bases). This CDR3 spans 16 amino acids. V was pared by 5 bases and J by 9 bases, with 20 bases between. CDR1 and CDR2 (germline): ENHRY, SYGVKD. CDR3 sequence (DNA): TGTGCCATCAGTTTAAGGAAGGAGGGGCTACGTTCACCCCTCCACTTT. This codes for CAISLRKEGLRSPLHF.

The V call is TRBV5-1, the J call TRBJ2-3, with TRBD2 as a possible D gene (6 bases). V was clipped by 4 bases and J by 1 base, with 13 bases between them. Germline V gives CDR1 SGHRS, CDR2 YFSETQ. The CDR3 totals 15 residues. CDR3 in DNA: TGCGCCAGCAGCCCACTCGGCGGGGGCACAGATACGCAGTATTTT. Its protein is CASSPLGGGTDTQYF.

V is TRBV11-2 and J is TRBJ2-7, with TRBD2 matching over 13 bases. The V gene end was trimmed by 2 bases and the J gene end by 0 bases; junction bases not matched to a gene: 7. CDR1 is SGHAT, CDR2 FQNNGV, per germline. This CDR3 is 18 amino acids long. The CDR3 DNA is TGTGCCAGCAGCTTACTTGATAGACTAGCGGGGGGCTCCTACGAGCAGTACTTC. Translated, it gives CASSLLDRLAGGSYEQYF.

This clonotype was detected many times. The gene calls are TRBV5-8 and TRBJ2-7, with 9 bases aligning to TRBD2. Losses at the gene ends were 0 bases for V and 9 bases for J; bases not matched to a gene: 7. This CDR3 is 14 amino acids long. The V gene's germline CDR1 is SGHTS and CDR2 YDEGEE. This CDR3 is CASSLGGSGGWQYF. The CDR3 DNA is TGTGCCAGCAGCTTGGGTGGTAGCGGGGGTTGGCAGTACTTC.

This clonotype was found many times. The rearrangement uses TRBV4-1 and TRBJ1-2; D gene ambiguous. V shed 1 base and J shed 8 bases, with 11 bases lying between them. Looked up from germline, CDR1 is MGHRA and CDR2 is YSYEKL. The CDR3 consists of 13 residues. CDR3 region: CASSQGRSMGYTF. CDR3 nucleotide sequence: TGCGCCAGCAGCCAAGGGCGGTCTATGGGCTACACCTTC.

The chain joins TRBV10-3 to TRBJ2-3; D is unclear. The V and J ends lost 6 bases and 2 bases respectively, with 12 bases between them. Germline CDR1 and CDR2: ENHRY and SYGVKD. CDR3 length equals 14 residues. The CDR3 here is CAIRGQASTDTQYF. The CDR3 region has the DNA TGTGCCATCAGAGGGCAGGCCTCCACAGATACGCAGTATTTT.

On this clonotype itself: Being one base from a much bigger clone, this may be a read error. CDR3 region: CASSPSQDPTNERLFF. In nucleotides, the CDR3 is TGTGCCAGCAGCCCCAGTCAGGACCCAACTAATGAAAGACTGTTTTTT. The genes are TRBV7-9 and TRBJ1-4, with D uncertain. The V gene's germline CDR1 is SEHNR and CDR2 FQNEAQ (reference sequence). This CDR3 has 16 amino acids.

The chain joins TRBV28 to TRBJ1-3; D unresolved. Germline V gene data show CDR1 as MDHEN and CDR2 as SYDVKM. Trimming removed 6 bases at V and 4 bases at J, with 13 bases between. The CDR3 has 14 amino acids. This chain's CDR3 is CASRPTIGGNTIYF. CDR3 DNA: TGTGCCAGCAGACCAACAATAGGCGGAAACACCATATATTTT.